These T cell receptor beta chains were read from a single sample in a study of blood T cell repertoires in COVID-19. The table came from immunoSEQ multiplex PCR; TCRdb's copy has only in-frame clones and leaves some out. This table holds approximately 170,000 clones, under 90% found once. Sequenced material: peripheral blood. The receptors come from an elderly woman with acute or convalescent COVID-19. Each CDR3 is given with its conserved first and last residue. A D gene is named only where the DNA matches it firmly. Clone size is shown for a subset of rows, as once, few, many or a class of expanded clone.

>TRBJ1-1|TRBV19|TRBD1|once
CASKSWDSSNTEAFF
TGTGCCAGTAAGAGCTGGGACAGCTCTAACACTGAAGCTTTCTTT
>TRBJ2-5|TRBV11-2|.|few
CASSLTGIVETQYF
TGTGCCAGCAGCTTAACAGGGATCGTAGAGACCCAGTACTTC
>TRBJ2-7|TRBV5-1|TRBD1|.
CASSLSGQGFYEQYF
TGCGCCAGCAGCTTGTCGGGACAGGGATTTTACGAGCAGTACTTC
>TRBJ1-3|TRBV7-8|.|.
CASSLETGFSGNTIYF
TGTGCCAGCAGCTTAGAAACAGGGTTCTCTGGAAACACCATATATTTT
>TRBJ1-3|TRBV7-2|.|.
CASSLGPGNSGNTIYF
TGTGCCAGCAGCTTAGGTCCAGGGAACTCTGGAAACACCATATATTTT
>TRBJ2-3|TRBV11-1|TRBD2|.
CAKCTSGSSTDTQYF
TGTGCCAAGTGTACTAGCGGGAGTAGTACAGATACGCAGTATTTT
>TRBJ1-1|TRBV6-4|TRBD1|.
CASSAGTGGVAEAFF
TGTGCCAGCAGTGCCGGGACAGGAGGAGTCGCTGAAGCTTTCTTT
>TRBJ2-7|TRBV30|TRBD1|few
CAWSGDRGYSYEQYF
TGTGCCTGGAGCGGGGACAGGGGATACTCCTACGAGCAGTACTTC
>TRBJ2-2|TRBV11-3|.|.
CASSLDLAPTGELFF
TGTGCCAGCAGCTTAGACCTAGCGCCCACCGGGGAGCTGTTTTTT
>TRBJ1-1|TRBV18|.|.
CASSPQGSEAFF
TGTGCCAGCTCACCCCAGGGTTCTGAAGCTTTCTTT
>TRBJ2-3|TRBV11-2|TRBD2|.
CASSLVVAGWGDTQYF
TGTGCCAGCAGCTTAGTCGTAGCGGGGTGGGGAGATACGCAGTATTTT
>TRBJ2-5|TRBV10-3|TRBD2|.
CATRGLGASGPIQEETQYF
TGTGCCACCCGGGGACTCGGGGCTAGCGGGCCGATACAGGAGGAGACCCAGTACTTC
>TRBJ2-5|TRBV5-5|TRBD2|.
CASSRAGVTETQYF
TGTGCCAGCAGCCGAGCGGGGGTTACAGAGACCCAGTACTTC
>TRBJ2-2|TRBV5-1|.|.
CASSLAGNTGELFF
TGCGCCAGCAGCTTGGCGGGGAACACCGGGGAGCTGTTTTTT
>TRBJ2-3|TRBV30|TRBD2|.
CAWRSTSRRTDTQYF
TGTGCCTGGAGATCGACTAGCCGACGCACAGATACGCAGTATTTT
>TRBJ2-2|TRBV9|TRBD2|.
CASSREWGGTGELFF
TGTGCCAGCAGCCGGGAATGGGGGGGAACCGGGGAGCTGTTTTTT
>TRBJ2-2|TRBV5-6|TRBD1|.
CASSRQGRDTGELFF
TGTGCCAGCAGTCGACAGGGGCGGGACACCGGGGAGCTGTTTTTT
>TRBJ2-3|TRBV7-3|TRBD2|.
CASSLTFSGGRDTQYF
TGTGCCAGCAGCTTAACGTTTAGCGGGGGACGTGATACGCAGTATTTT
>TRBJ1-1|TRBV20-1|.|.
CSAAPGTEAFF
TGCAGTGCTGCCCCAGGCACTGAAGCTTTCTTT
>TRBJ2-3|TRBV7-2|TRBD2|.
CASSLEASGGVTDTQYF
TGTGCCAGCAGCTTAGAGGCCAGCGGGGGGGTCACAGATACGCAGTATTTT
>TRBJ1-2|TRBV6-2/TRBV6-3|TRBD1|.
CASSHRQGRANYGYTF
TGTGCCAGCAGTCACCGACAGGGGCGGGCTAACTATGGCTACACCTTC
>TRBJ2-1|TRBV4-3|.|.
CASSQDRGFSEQFF
TGCGCCAGCAGCCAAGACCGCGGCTTTAGTGAGCAGTTCTTC
>TRBJ1-3|TRBV9|.|once
CASSEGPGGVNTIYF
TGTGCCAGCAGCGAAGGACCGGGAGGGGTGAACACCATATATTTT
>TRBJ2-7|TRBV5-5|TRBD2|.
CASSLAGTSIYEQYF
TGTGCCAGCAGCTTGGCCGGGACTAGTATCTACGAGCAGTACTTC
>TRBJ2-7|TRBV6-5|TRBD1|.
CASRVGQGAEQYF
TGTGCCAGTCGGGTTGGACAGGGGGCCGAGCAGTACTTC
>TRBJ2-2|TRBV7-2|.|.
CASSFAWQGGTGELFF
TGTGCCAGCAGCTTCGCGTGGCAGGGTGGGACCGGGGAGCTGTTTTTT
>TRBJ2-1|TRBV5-1|.|.
CASSSLGGTTIPYNEQFF
TGCGCCAGCAGCTCCCTGGGTGGGACAACAATTCCCTACAATGAGCAGTTCTTC
>TRBJ2-1|TRBV5-1|TRBD2|.
CASRLSSGGHNEQFF
TGCGCCAGCAGACTTTCTAGCGGGGGACACAATGAGCAGTTCTTC
>TRBJ2-3|TRBV6-6|.|.
CASSLTPRGTDTQYF
TGTGCCAGCAGTTTGACCCCCCGAGGAACAGATACGCAGTATTTT
>TRBJ1-1|TRBV28|.|.
CASSLRVNTEAFF
TGTGCCAGCAGTTTGAGGGTGAACACTGAAGCTTTCTTT
>TRBJ1-1|TRBV6-1|.|few
CASSEVTDTEAFF
TGTGCCAGCAGTGAAGTAACGGACACTGAAGCTTTCTTT
>TRBJ1-2|TRBV7-2|.|.
CASSLDSYGYTF
TGTGCCAGCAGCTTAGACTCCTATGGCTACACCTTC
>TRBJ2-7|TRBV10-3|TRBD1|.
CAISDPGTAYEQYF
TGTGCCATCAGTGATCCCGGGACAGCCTACGAGCAGTACTTC
>TRBJ2-7|TRBV5-1|TRBD2|.
CASRRDYRTYEQYF
TGCGCCAGCAGACGGGACTACCGAACCTACGAGCAGTACTTC
>TRBJ1-2|TRBV5-8|TRBD1|.
CASSLGQGNYGYTF
TGTGCCAGCAGCTTGGGACAGGGAAACTATGGCTACACCTTC
>TRBJ2-3|TRBV27|.|few
CASSLIAASTDTQYF
TGTGCCAGCAGTTTGATCGCGGCAAGCACAGATACGCAGTATTTT
>TRBJ2-1|TRBV5-1|.|.
CASKGFQSSYNEQFF
TGCGCCAGCAAGGGGTTCCAGAGCTCCTACAATGAGCAGTTCTTC
>TRBJ1-4|TRBV5-1|.|.
CASSSGTPNEKLFF
TGCGCCAGCAGCTCAGGGACTCCTAATGAAAAACTGTTTTTT
>TRBJ1-4|TRBV19|.|.
CASSIGLTNEKLFF
TGTGCCAGTAGTATAGGACTCACTAATGAAAAACTGTTTTTT
>TRBJ2-7|TRBV7-2|.|.
CASSLAPGSSYEQYF
TGTGCCAGCAGCTTAGCCCCCGGGTCCTCCTACGAGCAGTACTTC
>TRBJ2-2|TRBV5-1|.|.
CASSLLGGADTGELFF
TGCGCCAGCAGCTTGCTCGGCGGCGCGGACACCGGGGAGCTGTTTTTT
>TRBJ1-4|TRBV6-6|.|.
CASSFPEGTNEKLFF
TGTGCCAGCAGTTTTCCGGAGGGAACTAATGAAAAACTGTTTTTT
>TRBJ1-6|TRBV6-1|.|.
CASSEGQPSNSPLHF
TGTGCCAGCAGTGAAGGACAGCCTAGTAATTCACCCCTCCACTTT
>TRBJ2-7|TRBV11-2|.|.
CASSPLGPGLDEQYF
TGTGCCAGCAGCCCGCTTGGGCCGGGGTTGGACGAGCAGTACTTC
>TRBJ2-7|TRBV6-2/TRBV6-3|.|.
CASSTATYEQYF
TGTGCCAGCAGTACAGCAACCTACGAGCAGTACTTC
>TRBJ1-2|TRBV4-3|TRBD1|.
CASSQDPSGQGGFGYTF
TGCGCCAGCAGCCAAGACCCCTCGGGGCAGGGGGGCTTTGGCTACACCTTC
>TRBJ1-6|TRBV10-3|TRBD1|few
CAAAMGQGDSPLHF
TGTGCCGCCGCAATGGGACAGGGAGACTCACCCCTCCACTTT
>TRBJ2-1|TRBV21-1|.|.
CASSKKTSDLYNEQFF
TGTGCCAGCAGCAAAAAGACTAGCGATCTCTACAATGAGCAGTTCTTC
>TRBJ1-6|TRBV6-1|.|.
CASSERENSPLHF
TGTGCCAGCAGTGAAAGGGAGAATTCACCCCTCCACTTT
>TRBJ2-5|TRBV5-1|.|.
CASSSLQGSEETQYF
TGCGCCAGCAGCTCGCTACAGGGATCCGAAGAGACCCAGTACTTC
>TRBJ2-2|TRBV5-3|.|.
CARSWAAGELFF
TGTGCCAGAAGCTGGGCTGCCGGGGAGCTGTTTTTT